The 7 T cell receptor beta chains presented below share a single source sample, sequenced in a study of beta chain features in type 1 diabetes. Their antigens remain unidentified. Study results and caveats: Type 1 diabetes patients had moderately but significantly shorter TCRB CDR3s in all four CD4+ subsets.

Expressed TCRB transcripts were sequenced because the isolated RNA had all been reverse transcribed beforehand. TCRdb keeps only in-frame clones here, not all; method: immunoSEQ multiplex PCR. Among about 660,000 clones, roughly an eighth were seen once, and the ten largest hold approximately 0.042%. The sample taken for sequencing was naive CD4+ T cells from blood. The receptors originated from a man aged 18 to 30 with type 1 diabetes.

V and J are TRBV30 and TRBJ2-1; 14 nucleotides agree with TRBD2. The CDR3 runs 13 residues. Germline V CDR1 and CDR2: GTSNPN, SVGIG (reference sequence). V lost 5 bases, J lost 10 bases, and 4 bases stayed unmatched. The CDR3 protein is CAWARLAGGEQFF. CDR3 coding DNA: TGTGCCTGGGCTCGACTAGCGGGGGGGGAGCAGTTCTTC.

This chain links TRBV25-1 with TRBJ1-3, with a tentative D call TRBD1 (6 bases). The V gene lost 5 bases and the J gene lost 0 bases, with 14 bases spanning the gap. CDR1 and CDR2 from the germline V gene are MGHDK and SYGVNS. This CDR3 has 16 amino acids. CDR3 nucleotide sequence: TGTGCCAGCAGTCATGCCGGGACAATCTCTGGAAACACCATATATTTT. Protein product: CASSHAGTISGNTIYF. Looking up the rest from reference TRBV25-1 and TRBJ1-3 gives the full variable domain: EADIYQTPRYLVIGTGKKITLECSQTMGHDKMYWYQQDPGMELHLIHYSYGVNSTEKGDLSSESTVSRIRTEHFPLTLESARPSHTSQYLCASSHAGTISGNTIYFGEGSWLTVV.

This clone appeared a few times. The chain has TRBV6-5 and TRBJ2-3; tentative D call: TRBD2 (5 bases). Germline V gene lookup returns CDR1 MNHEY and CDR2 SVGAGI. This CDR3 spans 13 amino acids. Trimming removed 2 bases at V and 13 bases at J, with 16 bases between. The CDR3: CASSYAEDLSEYF. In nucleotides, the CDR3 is TGTGCCAGCAGTTACGCGGAGGATCTCTCGGAGTATTTT.

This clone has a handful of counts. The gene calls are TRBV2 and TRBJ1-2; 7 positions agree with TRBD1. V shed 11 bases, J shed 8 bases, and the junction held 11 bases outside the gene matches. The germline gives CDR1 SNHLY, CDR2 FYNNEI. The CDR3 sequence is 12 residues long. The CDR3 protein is CAGSRGQGGYTF. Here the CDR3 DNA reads TGTGCCGGCTCGAGGGGGCAAGGAGGCTACACCTTC.

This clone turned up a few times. The CDR3 reads CASSVTEYNSPLHF. The CDR3 DNA reads as TGTGCCAGCAGTGTGACCGAATATAATTCACCCCTCCACTTT. The rearrangement joins TRBV6-6 to TRBJ1-6; D unclear. With 5 bases removed from V and 4 bases from J, the gap between germline ends came to 9 bases. Germline V gene sequence: CDR1 MNHNY, CDR2 SVGAGI (reference sequence). The CDR3 covers 14 residues.

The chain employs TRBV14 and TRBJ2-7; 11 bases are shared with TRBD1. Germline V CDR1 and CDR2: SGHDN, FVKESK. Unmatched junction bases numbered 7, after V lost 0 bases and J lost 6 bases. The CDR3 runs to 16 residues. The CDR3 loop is CASSQDFPGQGGEQYF. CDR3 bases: TGTGCCAGCAGCCAAGATTTTCCGGGACAGGGGGGCGAGCAGTACTTC.

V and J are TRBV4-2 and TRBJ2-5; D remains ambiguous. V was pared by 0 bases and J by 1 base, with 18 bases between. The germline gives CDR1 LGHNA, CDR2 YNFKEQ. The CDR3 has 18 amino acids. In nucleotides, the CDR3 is TGTGCCAGCAGCCAAGAAATACGCAATCGTCTAGTCCAAGAGACCCAGTACTTC. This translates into CASSQEIRNRLVQETQYF.